The sequence of this T cell receptor (beta chain) was determined in a study of response to subunit inactivated influenza vaccine (dated by TCRdb to the late 2010s). Study-level background: To follow how T cells responded to a trivalent subunit inactivated influenza vaccine, the researchers relied on deep quantitative profiling of the T cell receptor repertoire.

The CDR3 runs 16 residues from the cysteine to the phenylalanine. The kept DNA is CDR3 alone, 48 bases in frame from the first base. CDR1 and CDR2, looked up from the germline V gene, are SGHAT and FQNNGV. Trimming removed 5 bases from V and 0 bases from J; the gene matches leave 8 bases unexplained. The library was obtained by RT-PCR. The data were produced on an Illumina HiSeq 2500. The public reads were quality trimmed at Q25 with fastp and then assembled into clones with MiXCR by TCRdb, keeping productive beta chains. Each CDR3 protein gets just one entry, which takes the most common genes and DNA from the rows behind it. This sample gives around 520,000 distinct CDR3 sequences in total; 25% of them show up just once. Approximately 2% of the sample lies in the top ten. Broad study findings and their caveats: It was suggested by the authors that each seasonal influenza vaccination may recruit only a limited number of new T cells.

With respect to this clonotype: The antigen it recognizes is unknown. Per-base quality was not reported, and no clone a single base away is much larger than it.

This chain joins TRBV11-2 to TRBJ2-3; 7 middle bases align to TRBD1. The sample was CD4+ T cells sorted from PBMCs, taken around 5 days after vaccination. This clonotype originated in a man aged 45 to 65 who received an inactivated influenza vaccine. Donor details come from another sample of the same person, matched by shared clones. The nucleotides read TGTGCCAGCAGCACCGAACCGGGACAGAGCACAGATACGCAGTATTTT. Translation gives CASSTEPGQSTDTQYF.